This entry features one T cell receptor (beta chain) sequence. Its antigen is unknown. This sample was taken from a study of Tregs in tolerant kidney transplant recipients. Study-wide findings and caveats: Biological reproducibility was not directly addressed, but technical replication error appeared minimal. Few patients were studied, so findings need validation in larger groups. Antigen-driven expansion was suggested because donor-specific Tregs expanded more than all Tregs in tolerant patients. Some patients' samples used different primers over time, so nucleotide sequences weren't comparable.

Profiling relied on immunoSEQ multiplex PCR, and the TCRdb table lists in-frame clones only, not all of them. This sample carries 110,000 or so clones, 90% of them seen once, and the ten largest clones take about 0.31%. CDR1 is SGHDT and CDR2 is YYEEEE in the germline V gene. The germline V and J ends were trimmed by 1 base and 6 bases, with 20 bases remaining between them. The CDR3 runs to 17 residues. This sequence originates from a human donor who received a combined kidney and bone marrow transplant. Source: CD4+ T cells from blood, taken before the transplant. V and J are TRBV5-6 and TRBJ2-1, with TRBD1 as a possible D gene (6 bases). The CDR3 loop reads CASSLSAYRVVGNEQFF. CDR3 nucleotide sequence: TGTGCCAGCAGCTTGTCAGCCTACAGGGTAGTGGGCAATGAGCAGTTCTTC.